This T cell receptor (beta chain) came from a study of T-cell memory formation after mild COVID-19. At the level of the study: Most TCR clusters belonged to a single donor. Study conclusions and caveats: Pre-infection memory showed some responding clones, and this suggested that cross-reactive memory joined. What remained unconfirmed was the SARS-CoV-2 specificity of second-wave clones peaking on day 37.

At least ten counts were recorded for this clonotype. The target antigen is unknown. With 0 bases clipped from V and 7 bases from J, the junction kept 6 bases outside the gene matches. The CDR3 is 15 residues long. Germline CDR1 is KGHSH and CDR2 is LQKENI. Constant-segment primers and 5'RACE yielded cDNA libraries for TCR alpha and TCR beta, each carrying sample barcodes and UMIs. MiXCR, run by TCRdb on the 5' RACE reads, gives a single entry per CDR3 protein. This table holds 35,000 to 55,000 distinct CDR3 sequences, 8.5% to 10% found once. This receptor was obtained from an adult woman who had mild COVID-19 (a few samples of this study predate the infection). Cell type and time point are not known. Input material: PBMCs or a T cell subset sorted from them (not recorded which). The chain combines TRBV18 with TRBJ2-1; TRBD1 matches 7 bases. The CDR3 sequence is CASSPPMGQLNEQFF. The CDR3 DNA reads TGTGCCAGCTCACCACCGATGGGACAGCTAAATGAGCAGTTCTTC.